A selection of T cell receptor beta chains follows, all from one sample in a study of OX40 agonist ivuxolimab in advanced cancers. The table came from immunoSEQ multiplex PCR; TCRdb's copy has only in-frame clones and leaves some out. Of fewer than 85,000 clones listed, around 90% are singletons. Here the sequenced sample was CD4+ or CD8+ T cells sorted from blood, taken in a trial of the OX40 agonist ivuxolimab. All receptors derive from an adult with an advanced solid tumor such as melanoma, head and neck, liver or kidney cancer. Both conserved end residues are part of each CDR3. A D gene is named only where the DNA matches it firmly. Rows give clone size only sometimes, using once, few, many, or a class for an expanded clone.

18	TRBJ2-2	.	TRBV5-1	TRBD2	CASSYRETRLAGTGELFF	TGCGCCAGCAGCTACAGGGAAACTAGACTAGCGGGTACCGGGGAGCTGTTTTTT
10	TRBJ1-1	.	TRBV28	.	CASSLGRAFF	TGTGCCAGCAGTTTGGGGAGAGCTTTCTTT
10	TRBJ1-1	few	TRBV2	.	CASREAGAFF	TGTGCCAGCAGGGAGGCGGGAGCTTTCTTT
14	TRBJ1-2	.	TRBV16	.	CASSQIGTDYGYTF	TGTGCCAGCAGCCAAATCGGGACGGACTATGGCTACACCTTC
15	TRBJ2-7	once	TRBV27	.	CASSTRIGSTYEQYF	TGTGCCAGCAGTACGCGGATTGGCAGCACCTACGAGCAGTACTTC
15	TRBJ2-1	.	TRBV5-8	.	CASSNAQGRGDEQFF	TGTGCCAGCAGCAACGCACAAGGGAGAGGTGATGAGCAGTTCTTC
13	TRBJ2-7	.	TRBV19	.	CASSIDVYYEQYF	TGTGCCAGTAGTATAGATGTGTACTACGAGCAGTACTTC
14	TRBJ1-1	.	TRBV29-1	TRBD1	CSVAGQGGNTEAFF	TGCAGCGTTGCTGGACAGGGAGGGAACACTGAAGCTTTCTTT
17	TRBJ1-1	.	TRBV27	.	CASSLYSLHRMNTEAFF	TGTGCCAGCAGTTTATATAGTCTTCACAGGATGAACACTGAAGCTTTCTTT
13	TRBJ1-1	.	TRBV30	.	CAWSVGGNTEAFF	TGTGCCTGGAGTGTAGGAGGTAACACTGAAGCTTTCTTT
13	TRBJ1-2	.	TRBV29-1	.	CSVLEGRLYGYTF	TGCAGCGTTTTAGAGGGTCGTCTCTATGGCTACACCTTC
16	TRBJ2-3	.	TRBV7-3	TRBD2	CASSQNLAGVTDTQYF	TGTGCCAGCAGCCAAAATCTAGCGGGGGTCACAGATACGCAGTATTTT
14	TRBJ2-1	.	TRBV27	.	CASSTRDGRNEQFF	TGTGCCAGCAGTACCCGGGACGGGCGCAATGAGCAGTTCTTC
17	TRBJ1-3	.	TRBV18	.	CASSRNLRAGQGNTIYF	TGTGCCAGCTCACGAAACCTCCGTGCCGGTCAAGGAAACACCATATATTTT
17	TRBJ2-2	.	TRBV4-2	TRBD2	CASSYVLSGGEPGELFF	TGTGCCAGCAGCTATGTCTTATCTGGGGGGGAACCCGGGGAGCTGTTTTTT
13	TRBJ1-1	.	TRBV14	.	CASSQGMGGEAFF	TGTGCCAGCAGCCAAGGAATGGGTGGTGAAGCTTTCTTT
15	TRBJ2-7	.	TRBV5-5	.	CASSLGPQPSYEQYF	TGTGCCAGCAGCTTGGGTCCGCAGCCTTCCTACGAGCAGTACTTC
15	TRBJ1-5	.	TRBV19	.	CASNKEGRDNQPQHF	TGTGCCAGTAATAAGGAGGGACGGGACAATCAGCCCCAGCATTTT
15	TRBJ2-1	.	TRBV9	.	CASSVSSSSYNEQFF	TGTGCCAGCAGCGTATCCTCGAGCTCCTACAATGAGCAGTTCTTC
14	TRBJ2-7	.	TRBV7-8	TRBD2	CASSLTSGGSEQYF	TGTGCCAGCAGCCTCACTAGCGGGGGAAGTGAGCAGTACTTC
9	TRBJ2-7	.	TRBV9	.	CASSYEQYF	TGTGCCAGTTCCTACGAGCAGTACTTC
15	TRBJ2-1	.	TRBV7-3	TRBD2	CASSRIAGDYNEQFF	TGTGCCAGCAGCCGAATAGCGGGAGACTACAATGAGCAGTTCTTC
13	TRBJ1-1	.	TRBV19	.	CASSTQGLDEAFF	TGTGCCAGTAGTACACAGGGACTCGATGAAGCTTTCTTT
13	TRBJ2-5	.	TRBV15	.	CATSWEPMETQYF	TGTGCCACCAGCTGGGAGCCCATGGAGACCCAGTACTTC
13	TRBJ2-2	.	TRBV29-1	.	CSVEDKGAGELFF	TGCAGCGTTGAAGATAAAGGGGCCGGGGAGCTGTTTTTT
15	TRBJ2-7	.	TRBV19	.	CASTTPYGDSYEQYF	TGTGCCAGTACCACCCCCTACGGAGACTCCTACGAGCAGTACTTC
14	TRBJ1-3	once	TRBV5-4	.	CASSLVGSGNTIYF	TGTGCCAGCAGCTTGGTGGGCTCTGGAAACACCATATATTTT
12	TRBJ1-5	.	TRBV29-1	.	CSVEDGGEPQHF	TGCAGCGTTGAAGACGGGGGAGAGCCCCAGCATTTT
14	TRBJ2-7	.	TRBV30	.	CAWNLRQYSYEQYF	TGTGCCTGGAATTTACGTCAGTACTCCTACGAGCAGTACTTC
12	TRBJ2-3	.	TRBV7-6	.	CASSPSGDTQYF	TGTGCCAGCAGCCCCAGCGGGGATACGCAGTATTTT
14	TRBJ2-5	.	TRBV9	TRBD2	CASGAGVGQETQYF	TGTGCCAGCGGGGCGGGAGTGGGTCAAGAGACCCAGTACTTC
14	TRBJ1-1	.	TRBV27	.	CASSLEGSSTEAFF	TGTGCCAGCAGTCTCGAGGGATCCTCCACTGAAGCTTTCTTT
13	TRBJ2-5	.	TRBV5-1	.	CASSWGTEETQYF	TGCGCCAGCAGCTGGGGTACGGAAGAGACCCAGTACTTC
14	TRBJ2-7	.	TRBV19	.	CASSIGGPGAEQYF	TGTGCCAGTAGTATAGGGGGACCGGGGGCCGAGCAGTACTTC
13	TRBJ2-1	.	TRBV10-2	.	CASRTRINNEQFF	TGCGCCAGCAGGACTAGGATAAACAATGAGCAGTTCTTC
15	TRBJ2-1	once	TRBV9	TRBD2	CASSVVAGGGNEQFF	TGTGCCAGCAGCGTAGTGGCGGGAGGAGGGAATGAGCAGTTCTTC
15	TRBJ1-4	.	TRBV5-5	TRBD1	CASSLWTGSDEKLFF	TGTGCCAGCAGCCTGTGGACAGGGTCAGACGAAAAACTGTTTTTT
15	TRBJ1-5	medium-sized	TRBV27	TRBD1	CASSDGTGPNQPQHF	TGTGCCAGCAGTGATGGGACAGGTCCGAATCAGCCCCAGCATTTT
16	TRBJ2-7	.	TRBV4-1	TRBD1	CASGQATDRAGYEQYF	TGCGCCAGCGGGCAGGCCACGGACAGGGCAGGGTACGAGCAGTACTTC
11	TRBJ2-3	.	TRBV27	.	CASTDGDTQYF	TGTGCCAGTACGGATGGGGATACGCAGTATTTT
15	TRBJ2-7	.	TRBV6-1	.	CASSNSDLSVYEQYF	TGTGCCAGCAGTAACAGTGACTTGAGCGTCTACGAGCAGTACTTC
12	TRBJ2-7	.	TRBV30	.	CAWGTLSYEQYF	TGTGCCTGGGGGACGCTTTCCTACGAGCAGTACTTC
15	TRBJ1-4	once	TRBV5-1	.	CASSLEGATNEKLFF	TGCGCCAGCAGCTTGGAGGGAGCAACTAATGAAAAACTGTTTTTT